Sequencing of this T cell receptor (beta chain) was carried out in a study of blood T cell repertoires in COVID-19. Study-wide context: COVID-19 samples collected from the United States, Italy and Spain covered acute and convalescent phases. From T cells, B-cell-depleted T cells, or PBMCs came the material, which was cDNA or gDNA.

The CDR3 has 14 residues. Trimming cost V 7 bases and J 1 base; bases outside gene matches: 5. CDR1 and CDR2 (germline): MNHEY, SVGAGI. In the source study's methods: Estimation of nucleated cell counts was performed using reference gene primer amplification. TCRdb's copy holds only in-frame clones and misses some; the assay was immunoSEQ multiplex PCR. From that table come the V and J calls and clone size; the DNA was used to work out D and trimming. The sample lists 130,000 or so clones, 84% occurring once. Material: peripheral blood. The receptor's source is a woman aged 55 to 70 with acute or convalescent COVID-19. The gene calls are TRBV6-5 and TRBJ1-1; the match to TRBD1 covers 8 bases. This CDR3 reads CASTGQGENTEAFF. The CDR3 nucleotides are TGTGCCAGCACCGGACAGGGAGAGAACACTGAAGCTTTCTTT.